The 21 T cell receptor beta chains presented below share a single source sample, sequenced in a study of graft-versus-host responses after intestinal transplantation. The repertoire was sequenced with immunoSEQ multiplex PCR; TCRdb's copy has only in-frame clones and lacks some. The data show approximately 15,000 clones, 75% to 85% seen once. Investigators treated the graft tissue so that it released intraepithelial and lamina propria lymphocytes. The specimen comprised ileum tissue, sampled 104 days after intestinal transplant. These receptors originate from a human patient who received an intestinal transplant, so some T cells may come from the graft donor.

This chain connects TRBV7-9 to TRBJ2-7, with D perhaps matching TRBD1 or TRBD2 (6 bases each). Germline CDR1 and CDR2: SEHNR and FQNEAQ (reference sequence). V lost 5 bases and J lost 4, with 15 bases in between. The CDR3 runs to 14 residues. DNA for the CDR3: TGTGCCAGCAGCGAAAAGGGGGGACCATACGAGCAGTACTTC. Translation: CASSEKGGPYEQYF.

This clone was seen a handful of times. The chain employs TRBV4-2 and TRBJ2-6, with TRBD1 matching over 9 bases. Unmatched junction bases numbered 6, after V lost 1 base and J lost 2 bases. The length of the CDR3 is 18 residues. The germline CDR1 and CDR2 sequences are LGHNA and YNFKEQ. CDR3 in amino acids: CASSQGTGVDAGANVLTF. DNA for the CDR3: TGTGCCAGCAGCCAAGGGACAGGGGTAGATGCTGGGGCCAACGTCCTGACTTTC.

The V call is TRBV5-6, the J call TRBJ1-1; perhaps TRBD1 as D (6 bases). CDR1 and CDR2 (germline): SGHDT, YYEEEE. The V end was cut by 4 bases, the J end by 1 base, with 14 bases between. The CDR3 is made up of 15 amino acids. The CDR3 here is CASSGGDTGNTEAFF. CDR3 nucleotides: TGTGCCAGCAGCGGCGGGGACACAGGGAACACTGAAGCTTTCTTT.

J is TRBJ2-7 and V is TRBV27, with a possible D match to TRBD1 (6 bases). Trimming shortened V by 8 bases and J by 6 bases, and 26 bases separated the two germline ends. Germline V gene lookup returns CDR1 MNHEY and CDR2 SMNVEV (reference sequence). The CDR3 spans 16 residues. Written as DNA, the CDR3 is TGTGCCAGCCCTAATGTCAGGGACAAATCTTCCAGCGAGCAGTACTTC. Translation: CASPNVRDKSSSEQYF.

The sample holds a few counts of this clone. V and J are TRBV10-3 and TRBJ2-7; D is uncertain. V was pared by 3 bases and J by 6 bases, with 12 bases between. Germline V gene data show CDR1 as ENHRY and CDR2 as SYGVKD. The CDR3 spans 13 residues. CDR3 residues: CAISEGYGFEQYF. CDR3 nucleotides: TGTGCCATCAGTGAAGGGTACGGGTTCGAGCAGTACTTC.

The rearrangement uses TRBV5-6 and TRBJ1-4; TRBD1 matches at 7 bases. The trim removed 1 base at V and 4 bases at J, leaving 4 bases unmatched. Looked up from germline, CDR1 is SGHDT and CDR2 is YYEEEE. The CDR3 consists of 15 residues. This CDR3 is CASSLSDRDNEKLFF. In DNA form, the CDR3 reads TGTGCCAGCAGCTTGTCCGACAGGGATAATGAAAAACTGTTTTTT.

This clone has just a few counts. The chain recombines TRBV30 with TRBJ2-3; D may be TRBD1 (5 bases). Germline V gene lookup returns CDR1 GTSNPN and CDR2 SVGIG (reference sequence). The CDR3 is 11 residues long. Trimming took off 4 bases at V and 6 bases at J, with 8 bases between the two ends. The DNA of the CDR3 is TGTGCCTGGACAGGGCAGGATACGCAGTATTTT. Protein sequence: CAWTGQDTQYF.

The chain has TRBV7-3 and TRBJ1-1; TRBD1 matches at 7 bases. J gave up 4 bases and V 5 bases, and 7 bases lay outside the gene matches. The CDR3 totals 14 residues. In germline, CDR1 is SGHTA, CDR2 FQGTGA. CDR3 protein: CASSHWGQPTEAFF. In DNA form, the CDR3 reads TGTGCCAGCAGCCACTGGGGACAGCCCACTGAAGCTTTCTTT.

V gene TRBV27 combines with J gene TRBJ2-5, with a weak D call TRBD2 (5 bases). The CDR3 runs 15 residues. The V gene lost 5 bases and the J gene lost 1 base, with 14 bases spanning the gap. From germline, CDR1 is MNHEY and CDR2 SMNVEV (reference sequence). The CDR3 here is CASSPNPTTQETQYF. CDR3 in DNA: TGTGCCAGCAGTCCCAACCCGACTACCCAAGAGACCCAGTACTTC.

The chain has TRBV10-1 and TRBJ2-7; D is unclear. The ends were cut back, 4 bases at V and 4 bases at J, with 35 bases in the middle. Per the germline V gene, CDR1 is WNHNN and CDR2 is SYGVQD (reference sequence). This CDR3 is 21 amino acids long. The CDR3 sequence: CASSVPSRPLLKGETLYEQYF. The CDR3 DNA is TGCGCCAGCAGTGTCCCGTCCCGACCTCTTCTGAAGGGTGAGACACTTTACGAGCAGTACTTC.

The chain links TRBV6-5 to TRBJ1-1; no definite D call. The germline V and J ends were trimmed by 10 bases and 1 base, with 10 bases remaining between them. The CDR3 is 12 residues long. The germline V gene has CDR1 MNHEY and CDR2 SVGAGI. This chain's CDR3 is CATEIWNTEAFF. The CDR3 DNA reads TGTGCCACTGAAATTTGGAACACTGAAGCTTTCTTT.

The J gene is TRBJ1-5, the V gene TRBV30; 8 nucleotides line up with TRBD1. V shed 4 bases, J shed 2 bases, and the junction held 4 bases outside the gene matches. CDR1 and CDR2 (germline): GTSNPN, SVGIG (reference sequence). The CDR3 runs 14 residues. This CDR3 is CAWTLGQGNQPQHF. In DNA, the CDR3 is TGTGCCTGGACCCTGGGACAGGGCAATCAGCCCCAGCATTTT.

This clone has only a few counts. Here the CDR3 DNA reads TGTGCCATCAGTGGTAAGGTAGCGGGAGGGCCCAACGAGCAGTACTTC. Protein: CAISGKVAGGPNEQYF. The V and J genes are TRBV10-3 and TRBJ2-7; 11 positions agree with TRBD2. In germline, CDR1 is ENHRY, CDR2 SYGVKD. Germline trimming cut 4 bases from V and 5 bases from J; bases unmatched to any gene: 10. There are 16 residues in the CDR3.

The chain is built from TRBV7-8 and TRBJ1-1, with 10 positions matching TRBD1. J gave up 3 bases and V 6 bases, and 13 bases lay outside the gene matches. This CDR3 region has 17 residues. Germline CDR1 SGHVS, CDR2 FQNEAQ. The CDR3 DNA sequence: TGTGCCAGCAGAAGGGGAATCTCCGGGACAGGGGACACTGAAGCTTTCTTT. Its protein is CASRRGISGTGDTEAFF. The variable domain in full, with the rest retrieved from reference TRBV7-8 and TRBJ1-1, is GAGVSQSPRYKVAKRGQDVALRCDPISGHVSLFWYQQALGQGPEFLTYFQNEAQLDKSGLPSDRFFAERPEGSVSTLKIQRTQQEDSAVYLCASRRGISGTGDTEAFFGQGTRLTVV.

The chain combines TRBV29-1 with TRBJ2-1; D is unresolved. Germline CDR1 is SQVTM and CDR2 is ANQGSEA. V was shortened by 5 bases and J by 6 bases, with 14 bases between the two germline ends. The CDR3 loop spans 13 amino acids. In DNA form, the CDR3 reads TGCAGCGTTAGAATAAGGAACCGCAATGAGCAGTTCTTC. This sequence encodes CSVRIRNRNEQFF.

The CDR3 nucleotides read TGTGCCAGCAGCTCTAGCGGGAGGGCCTACGAGCAGTACTTC. It yields the protein CASSSSGRAYEQYF. The J gene is TRBJ2-7, the V gene TRBV5-4; 12 bases map to TRBD2. The CDR3 loop spans 14 amino acids. The germline V gene encodes CDR1 SGHNT and CDR2 YYREEE (reference sequence). The V and J ends lost 3 bases and 2 bases, in that order; junction bases with no gene match: 0.

The V and J genes are TRBV7-9 and TRBJ2-1, with 10 nucleotides matching TRBD2. This CDR3 has 18 amino acids. CDR1 is SEHNR, CDR2 FQNEAQ, per germline (reference sequence). Trimming cost V 3 bases and J 0 bases; bases outside gene matches: 8. The CDR3 DNA reads TGTGCCAGCAGCTTTATAACTAGCGGGATCAGCTCCTACAATGAGCAGTTCTTC. It encodes CASSFITSGISSYNEQFF.

This clone is a singleton in its sample. The chain uses TRBV13 and TRBJ1-2; D is uncertain. Trimming removed 6 bases from V and 2 bases from J, with 10 bases in between. The CDR3 consists of 13 residues. The germline V gene has CDR1 PRHDT and CDR2 FYEKMQ (reference sequence). CDR3 nucleotides: TGTGCCAGCAGTTATTCTTTAAACTATGGCTACACCTTC. It codes for CASSYSLNYGYTF.

The V and J genes are TRBV6-5 and TRBJ1-2; D remains ambiguous. This CDR3 is 13 amino acids long. Germline lookup yields CDR1 MNHEY and CDR2 SVGAGI. Trimming stripped 5 bases from V and 1 base from J, with 8 bases between. CDR3 DNA sequence: TGTGCCAGCAGTCTAACCAGTAACTATGGCTACACCTTC. Its protein is CASSLTSNYGYTF.

The chain employs TRBV27 and TRBJ2-6, with D unclear. The V end lost 6 bases, the J end lost 4 bases, and 13 bases lay between the germline ends. This CDR3 contains 15 residues. The germline V gene has CDR1 MNHEY and CDR2 SMNVEV (reference sequence). CDR3 sequence reads: CASSPVVSGANVLTF. The DNA for the CDR3 is TGTGCCAGCAGCCCGGTGGTATCCGGGGCCAACGTCCTGACTTTC.

The sample holds one count of this clone. V gene TRBV27 combines with J gene TRBJ1-2; TRBD1 matches 7 bases. This CDR3 has 16 residues. Germline V gene data show CDR1 as MNHEY and CDR2 as SMNVEV (reference sequence). The trim removed 4 bases at V and 2 bases at J, leaving 10 bases unmatched. This CDR3 is CASSSEPGTANYGYTF. Written as DNA, the CDR3 is TGTGCCAGCAGTTCAGAACCAGGGACAGCCAACTATGGCTACACCTTC.